The 28 T cell receptor beta chains below were found in one sample sequenced in a study of CD4 T cells in relation to SARS-CoV-2 and coronaviruses. Their recognized antigens are unknown. Measured with immunoSEQ multiplex PCR; TCRdb has only the in-frame clones, and not every one. The sample yields some 22,000 clones, 75% to 80% seen once. CD4+ T cells from unexposed donors were obtained before the COVID-19 pandemic (2011-2018). Isolation of CD4+ T cells took place after less than 13 days in culture. The sequencing sample was made of CD4+ T cells from PBMCs, cultured in vitro. These receptors came from a human donor in good health.

This rearrangement joins TRBV2 to TRBJ2-2; TRBD1 is a possible D gene (6 bases). V was shortened by 4 bases and J by 3 bases, with 6 bases between the two germline ends. The CDR3 is made up of 13 amino acids. The germline gives CDR1 SNHLY, CDR2 FYNNEI. The CDR3 region is CASSGQDTGELFF. The CDR3 coding sequence is TGTGCCAGCAGTGGACAGGACACCGGGGAGCTGTTTTTT.

The CDR3, as DNA: TGCGCCAGCAGCCGGCCAGGGTCCTACGAGCAGTACTTC. Its protein product is CASSRPGSYEQYF. V and J are TRBV4-1 and TRBJ2-7; a weak D match, TRBD1 (5 bases). V gave up 4 bases and J gave up 1 base, with 8 bases separating them. Germline CDR1 is MGHRA and CDR2 is YSYEKL. There are 13 residues in the CDR3.

The V and J genes are TRBV7-6 and TRBJ2-3; possibly TRBD2 for D (6 bases). Trimming removed 3 bases from V and 4 bases from J, with 17 bases in between. Germline V gene sequence: CDR1 SGHVS, CDR2 FNYEAQ. The CDR3 covers 16 residues. CDR3 loop: CASSFTDGRRSDTQYF. DNA of the CDR3: TGTGCCAGCAGCTTCACGGACGGGAGAAGATCAGATACGCAGTATTTT.

V is TRBV9 and J is TRBJ2-1; unclear D gene. CDR3 size: 13 residues. Trimming removed 0 bases from V and 4 bases from J, with 5 bases in between. The germline V gene encodes CDR1 SGDLS and CDR2 YYNGEE. The CDR3 region is CASSVAEYNEQFF. In DNA form, the CDR3 reads TGTGCCAGCAGCGTAGCAGAATACAATGAGCAGTTCTTC.

V gene TRBV6-5 combines with J gene TRBJ2-1, with 8 nucleotides matching TRBD1. Per germline, CDR1 MNHEY and CDR2 SVGAGI. The CDR3 is 15 residues long. Unmatched junction bases numbered 9, after V lost 6 bases and J lost 5 bases. The DNA of the CDR3 is TGTGCCAGCAGCCCGGCAAGGACAGGGCACAATGAGCAGTTCTTC. Translation: CASSPARTGHNEQFF.

This rearrangement joins TRBV20-1 to TRBJ1-5; 7 nucleotides align to TRBD1. The J segment lost 8 bases and the V segment lost 3 bases, leaving 13 bases of the junction unmatched. The CDR3 loop spans 15 amino acids. Germline V lookup: CDR1 DFQATT, CDR2 SNEGSKA (reference sequence). Written as DNA, the CDR3 is TGCAGTGCTAGTAGACGCGGGCAGGGGGTTAAGCCCCAGCATTTT. Amino acid sequence: CSASRRGQGVKPQHF.

V and J are TRBV27 and TRBJ1-4; 7 positions match TRBD1. This CDR3 is 14 amino acids long. Germline trimming cut 2 bases from V and 7 bases from J; bases unmatched to any gene: 4. The germline gives CDR1 MNHEY, CDR2 SMNVEV (reference sequence). The CDR3 loop reads CASSLQGVGEKLFF. In nucleotides, the CDR3 is TGTGCCAGCAGTTTACAGGGGGTAGGTGAAAAACTGTTTTTT.

V usage is TRBV7-8 and J usage is TRBJ2-1; tentative D call: TRBD2 (6 bases). The CDR3 extends over 15 amino acids. The germline CDR1 and CDR2 sequences are SGHVS and FQNEAQ. Trimming took 1 base from V and 1 from J, leaving 8 bases between them. The CDR3 DNA reads TGTGCCAGCAGCTTAGACCTAGCGTCCTACAATGAGCAGTTCTTC. Translation gives CASSLDLASYNEQFF.

The chain is built from TRBV6-6 and TRBJ1-4; D is undetermined. The CDR3 covers 12 residues. Between the trimmed V and J ends, which lost 7 bases and 5 bases, there was a span of 8 bases. The germline V gene encodes CDR1 MNHNY and CDR2 SVGAGI (reference sequence). The CDR3 coding sequence is TGTGCCAGCACCCGGGTAAATGAAAAACTGTTTTTT. Protein sequence: CASTRVNEKLFF.

The rearrangement uses TRBV29-1 and TRBJ1-2, with 11 bases fitting TRBD1. V gave up 4 bases and J gave up 13 bases; unmatched junction bases: 5. The length of the CDR3 is 11 residues. Germline values: CDR1 SQVTM, CDR2 ANQGSEA. The CDR3: CSVGGQGAGTF. CDR3 DNA: TGCAGCGTTGGAGGACAGGGGGCTGGCACCTTC.

The V gene is TRBV7-6, the J gene TRBJ2-1; D unclear. Germline values: CDR1 SGHVS, CDR2 FNYEAQ. Trimming stripped 3 bases from V and 4 bases from J, with 16 bases between. The CDR3 runs 16 residues. The CDR3 DNA is TGTGCCAGCAGCTTTTTGGGTCCTAACGGTTACAATGAGCAGTTCTTC. Protein product: CASSFLGPNGYNEQFF.

A few counts support this clone. The rearrangement uses TRBV6-5 and TRBJ1-1, with a possible D match to TRBD1 (6 bases). This CDR3 has 15 residues. The V end lost 6 bases, the J end lost 1 base, and 15 bases lay between the germline ends. Germline loops: CDR1 MNHEY, CDR2 SVGAGI. CDR3 residues: CASSHSGRGNTEAFF. The CDR3 nucleotides read TGTGCCAGCAGCCACTCGGGCAGGGGGAACACTGAAGCTTTCTTT.

The rearrangement links TRBV6-5 to TRBJ1-1, with D perhaps TRBD1 (5 bases). Trimming took off 10 bases at V and 1 base at J, with 13 bases between the two ends. CDR1 and CDR2 (germline): MNHEY, SVGAGI. CDR3 length equals 13 residues. CDR3 region: CATQGSGNTEAFF. CDR3 bases: TGTGCCACTCAGGGTTCAGGGAACACTGAAGCTTTCTTT.

V gene TRBV5-5 combines with J gene TRBJ1-4, with TRBD1 matching 10 bases. This CDR3 has 17 amino acids. CDR1 is SGHKS and CDR2 is YYEKEE in the germline V gene (reference sequence). After removal of 4 bases from V and 2 bases from J, the junction contained 8 bases not matched to a gene. CDR3 region: CASSTRTGGLTNEKLFF. The CDR3 DNA sequence: TGTGCCAGCAGCACAAGGACAGGGGGATTGACTAATGAAAAACTGTTTTTT.

The V and J genes are TRBV7-9 and TRBJ2-7; possibly TRBD2 for D (7 bases). CDR3 length equals 15 residues. Trimming took 1 base from V and 6 from J, leaving 16 bases between them. The V gene's germline CDR1 is SEHNR and CDR2 FQNEAQ (reference sequence). The CDR3: CASSLGGGGGSEQYF. Here the CDR3 DNA reads TGTGCCAGCAGCTTAGGCGGAGGGGGGGGTTCCGAGCAGTACTTC.

The count of this clone is one. The gene calls are TRBV5-1 and TRBJ1-1; D is uncertain. There are 12 residues in the CDR3. In germline, CDR1 is SGHRS, CDR2 YFSETQ. Trimming took 2 bases from V and 5 from J, leaving 7 bases between them. This CDR3 reads CASSFDRTEAFF. Here the CDR3 DNA reads TGCGCCAGCAGCTTCGACCGGACTGAAGCTTTCTTT.

The rearrangement links TRBV6-1 to TRBJ2-7, with D possibly being TRBD1 (5 bases). CDR1 is MNHNS, CDR2 SASEGT, per germline. The germline V and J ends were trimmed by 2 bases and 6 bases, with 11 bases remaining between them. The CDR3 covers 13 residues. The CDR3 nucleotides read TGTGCCAGCAGTGAACAGGGTCTGGGCGAGCAGTACTTC. The encoded protein is CASSEQGLGEQYF.

CDR3 sequence reads: CASSQDIQENSPLHF. For the CDR3, the DNA is TGTGCCAGCAGCCAAGATATACAGGAAAATTCACCCCTCCACTTT. V gene TRBV4-2 combines with J gene TRBJ1-6, with D possibly TRBD1 on 5 matching bases. V lost 0 bases and J 7 bases, leaving 10 bases between the germline ends. Germline CDR1 is LGHNA and CDR2 is YNFKEQ. The CDR3 runs to 15 residues.

The V and J genes are TRBV6-1 and TRBJ2-1, with a tentative D call TRBD2 (6 bases). This CDR3 is built from 13 residues. Trimming pared 2 bases from V and 6 bases from J, leaving 8 bases between. Per the germline V gene, CDR1 is MNHNS and CDR2 is SASEGT. The CDR3 DNA is TGTGCCAGCAGTGAAACGGGGGTCAATGAGCAGTTCTTC. Translating gives CASSETGVNEQFF.

The V call is TRBV13, the J call TRBJ2-7; the D is unclear. Trimming removed 4 bases from V and 9 bases from J, with 13 bases in between. This CDR3 comprises 12 residues. CDR1 and CDR2 (germline): PRHDT, FYEKMQ (reference sequence). CDR3 sequence (DNA): TGTGCCAGCAGCTCCCCCGGCCTCGGGCAGTACTTC. Residues: CASSSPGLGQYF.

The chain uses TRBV30 and TRBJ1-1; D perhaps matches TRBD1 (5 bases). Germline V lookup: CDR1 GTSNPN, CDR2 SVGIG (reference sequence). V was shortened by 8 bases and J by 1 base, with 14 bases between the two germline ends. This CDR3 has 13 residues. Here the CDR3 reads CAGKEGQNTEAFF. The CDR3 nucleotides read TGTGCCGGTAAGGAGGGGCAGAACACTGAAGCTTTCTTT. Using reference TRBV30 and TRBJ1-1 for the parts outside the CDR3, the full variable domain is SQTIHQWPATLVQPVGSPLSLECTVEGTSNPNLYWYRQAAGRGLQLLFYSVGIGQISSEVPQNLSASRPQDRQFILSSKKLLLSDSGFYLCAGKEGQNTEAFFGQGTRLTVV.

The chain recombines TRBV14 with TRBJ2-1; D gene uncertain. Trimming cost V 0 bases and J 9 bases, with 12 bases left between them. Germline V gives CDR1 SGHDN, CDR2 FVKESK. This CDR3 contains 14 residues. CDR3 sequence (DNA): TGTGCCAGCAGCCAAGATCTGGTAAGCACTGAGCAGTTCTTC. It specifies CASSQDLVSTEQFF.

This chain joins TRBV30 and TRBJ1-5; D remains unclear. The CDR3 has 15 residues. The V end was cut by 2 bases, the J end by 0 bases, with 11 bases between. Germline V lookup: CDR1 GTSNPN, CDR2 SVGIG (reference sequence). The CDR3 spells CAWSTPGNSNQPQHF. The CDR3 DNA reads TGTGCCTGGAGTACCCCAGGAAATAGCAATCAGCCCCAGCATTTT.

This sequence joins TRBV7-9 and TRBJ1-1; the D is unclear. The germline CDR1 and CDR2 sequences are SEHNR and FQNEAQ (reference sequence). The CDR3 covers 14 residues. The germline V and J ends were trimmed by 4 bases and 1 base, with 10 bases remaining between them. The CDR3 here is CASSSLRGNTEAFF. The CDR3 bases are TGTGCCAGCAGCTCCCTGCGGGGGAACACTGAAGCTTTCTTT.

The V call is TRBV6-2 or TRBV6-3, the J call TRBJ1-2; possibly TRBD1 for D (6 bases). The CDR3 spans 14 residues. Between the trimmed V and J ends, which lost 2 bases and 3 bases, there was a span of 10 bases. Germline V CDR1 and CDR2: MNHEY, SVGEGT. Written as DNA, the CDR3 is TGTGCCAGCAGTTACCATGACAGGCACTATGGCTACACCTTC. Its protein product is CASSYHDRHYGYTF.

The rearrangement joins TRBV7-9 to TRBJ1-2; D is undetermined. Germline V gives CDR1 SEHNR, CDR2 FQNEAQ (reference sequence). CDR3 length: 14 amino acids. V shed 1 base and J shed 8 bases, with 14 bases lying between them. CDR3 region: CASSLELSLTGYTF. For the CDR3, the DNA is TGTGCCAGCAGCTTAGAGCTCTCTCTTACCGGCTACACCTTC.

The rearrangement uses TRBV7-9 and TRBJ2-1; no reliable D call. Germline V gene lookup returns CDR1 SEHNR and CDR2 FQNEAQ (reference sequence). The V gene lost 2 bases and the J gene lost 9 bases, with 17 bases spanning the gap. The CDR3 runs 15 residues. CDR3 in amino acids: CASSLSRMVATEQFF. The CDR3 bases are TGTGCCAGCAGCTTATCCCGAATGGTAGCTACTGAGCAGTTCTTC.

This chain joins TRBV18 and TRBJ2-7, with unresolved D. Trimming took off 2 bases at V and 8 bases at J, with 13 bases between the two ends. The CDR3 covers 13 residues. Germline CDR1 is KGHSH and CDR2 is LQKENI. CDR3 in DNA: TGTGCCAGCTCACCATATGGAGAGGACCAGCAGTACTTC. Its protein product is CASSPYGEDQQYF.